The sample holds a few counts of the clone carrying this TCR beta chain. Its antigen is unknown. Despite likely unrecorded immune exposures, the donors were nominally healthy at the time of sampling. This CDR3 is 15 amino acids long. V was clipped by 2 bases and J by 3 bases, with 10 bases between them. Germline-derived CDR1 and CDR2 are MGHDK and SYGVNS. PCR primers comprised 60 Vbeta and 13 Jbeta primers. Produced via immunoSEQ multiplex PCR; TCRdb's table is partial and in-frame only. The sample holds fewer than 200,000 clones; about 65% are singletons and the top ten take around 6.8%. The data stem from a study of cytomegalovirus exposure and HLA in healthy donors. Study in general: Within the Caucasian-associated ancestry cluster were around 81% of the roughly 430 genotyped donors. Whole-study results and caveats: The authors later linked a missense DCLRE1C variant to TCR beta V- and J-gene trimming.

Sequencing was performed on PBMCs. The rearrangement links TRBV25-1 to TRBJ2-2; D not resolved. This clonotype originated in a middle-aged man in good health and CMV-seropositive. CDR3 region: CASSEPGLDTGELFF. Here the CDR3 DNA reads TGTGCCAGCAGTGAACCTGGCTTGGACACCGGGGAGCTGTTTTTT.